These T cell receptor beta chains were read from a single sample in a study of T cells in Graves' hyperthyroidism and ophthalmopathy. One entry per CDR3 protein results from TCRdb running MiXCR on the multiplex PCR reads. The sample gives approximately 740,000 distinct CDR3 sequences, around 15% of which show up once; 10% is in the top ten. Sequenced material: blood. These receptors were taken from a woman aged 18-29 years with Graves' hyperthyroidism. Each CDR3 is given with its conserved first and last residue. The D gene is left open where the match is weak. Clone size appears in some rows only: once, few, many, or a class for an expanded clone.

D	J	V	size	CDR3	DNA
.	TRBJ1-1	TRBV10-3	many	CAISETWVPGGTEAFF	TGTGCCATCAGTGAGACCTGGGTCCCGGGGGGCACTGAAGCTTTCTTT
.	TRBJ2-3	TRBV27	many	CASSLTVGSDTQYF	TGTGCCAGCAGTTTGACAGTGGGGTCAGATACGCAGTATTTT
.	TRBJ1-2	TRBV4-3	many	CASSQDVEGSWGYTF	TGCGCCAGCAGCCAAGATGTAGAGGGATCGTGGGGCTACACCTTC
TRBD1	TRBJ1-1	TRBV20-1	many	CSARTGAYPDQAFF	TGCAGTGCTAGGACAGGGGCGTATCCGGACCAAGCGTTCTTT
TRBD1	TRBJ2-1	TRBV30	.	CAWGLGQGSGNEQFF	TGTGCCTGGGGCCTAGGACAGGGATCCGGCAATGAGCAGTTCTTC
TRBD2	TRBJ2-1	TRBV29-1	many	CSVDGLAGEDEQFF	TGCAGCGTTGACGGTCTAGCGGGAGAGGATGAGCAGTTCTTC
.	TRBJ2-1	TRBV20-1	many	CSARRRWDNEQFF	TGCAGTGCTCGGCGACGGTGGGACAATGAGCAGTTCTTC
.	TRBJ2-5	TRBV28	many	CASSLYRTQYF	TGTGCCAGCAGTTTATATCGGACCCAGTACTTC
.	TRBJ2-7	TRBV19	.	CASSMGAGAHEQYF	TGTGCCAGTAGTATGGGGGCGGGAGCCCACGAGCAGTACTTC
TRBD1	TRBJ1-1	TRBV5-4	.	CASRSTGGSDTEAFF	TGTGCCAGCAGGTCTACAGGGGGCTCGGACACTGAAGCTTTCTTT
.	TRBJ1-1	TRBV19	.	CASTPLRQATLRTEAFF	TGTGCCAGTACTCCTCTGAGACAAGCAACCCTAAGAACTGAAGCTTTCTTT